This T cell receptor beta chain was retrieved from a study of response to subunit inactivated influenza vaccine. Broader study findings: Authors suggested seasonal influenza vaccinations each recruit few new T cells.

MiXCR, applied by TCRdb to the RT-PCR reads, yields one record per CDR3 protein. The sample includes hundreds of thousands of distinct CDR3 sequences, approximately 17% of them seen just once. In its sample, this clonotype was seen many times. Its cognate antigen is unknown. CDR1 is LGHDT, CDR2 YNNKEL, per germline (reference sequence). CDR3 length: 16 amino acids. V lost 1 base to trimming and J lost 3 bases, with 13 bases between them. This chain joins TRBV3-1 and TRBJ2-1; no clear D. This receptor was taken from a man aged 45-69 years who received an inactivated influenza vaccine. This specimen consisted of CD4+ T cells sorted from PBMCs, obtained about 23 months after vaccination. The CDR3 region has the DNA TGTGCCAGCAGCCAAGGGTTCAGGACGAACTACAATGAGCAGTTCTTC. Residues: CASSQGFRTNYNEQFF.